The clone carrying this T cell receptor beta chain appeared a single time. With 6 bases clipped from V and 3 bases from J, the junction kept 7 bases outside the gene matches. Germline V gene lookup returns CDR1 SEHNR and CDR2 FQNEAQ (reference sequence). This CDR3 has 15 residues. The sample belongs to a study of control samples from healthy donors and cancer patients. The table came from immunoSEQ multiplex PCR; TCRdb's copy has only in-frame clones and leaves some out. The sample lists some 89,000 clones, around nine tenths occurring once. Sequencing input: blood. This receptor was taken from a man aged 30 to 45 in good health. V is TRBV7-9 and J is TRBJ2-2; TRBD2 aligns across 7 bases. CDR3: CASSLSGDHTGELFF. The CDR3 DNA sequence: TGTGCCAGCAGTCTAAGCGGGGATCACACCGGGGAGCTGTTTTTT.